This is a list of T cell receptor beta chains from one sample in a study of shared clonotypes between healthy human individuals. The repertoire was sequenced with immunoSEQ multiplex PCR; TCRdb's copy has only in-frame clones and lacks some. The profile shows 700,000 to 950,000 clones, approximately 96% of them singletons. What was sequenced was naive CD8+ T cells sorted from blood. The receptor set was obtained from a young man in good health. Each CDR3 is given without its conserved first and last residue.

V,CDR3
TRBV28,ASSMHITSGQPQH
TRBV28,ASSPLGTYEQY
TRBV7-9,ASSSPLAGLYNEQF
TRBV11-2,ASSFRVAGEQY
TRBV15,ATSGRRTGKAYEQY
TRBV12-5,ASGAGTVNTGELF
TRBV7-9,ASSLASGTGELF
TRBV5-1,ASSFRVVGGDTEAF
TRBV10-3,AISELGGRDHEQY
TRBV9,ASSVGGGQAYEQY
TRBV15,ATSRGQGRWYEQY
TRBV2,ASSVLGLAGDRYEQY
TRBV19,ASRIRDTGYEQY
TRBV7-9,ASSWGVAGGRNEQF
TRBV27,ASSLSGLSYEQY
TRBV7-9,ASSSTTAGKEPQH
TRBV27,ASSFTWKGGNQPQH
TRBV27,ASSSSGSWHEQY
TRBV30,AWAPVSAYNEQF
TRBV7-6,ASSLGSGTGPYEQY
TRBV7-2,ASRSTSGSLYEQY
TRBV5-6,ASSLAGSNEKLF
TRBV5-1,ASSFSGMNTGELF
TRBV6-6,ASQTRDRDYEQY
TRBV9,ASSVSGGMPYNEQF
TRBV29-1,SVVDRGGNYGYT
TRBV7-6,ASSLGGLSSYEQY
TRBV5-1,ASSLRTGSSYEQY